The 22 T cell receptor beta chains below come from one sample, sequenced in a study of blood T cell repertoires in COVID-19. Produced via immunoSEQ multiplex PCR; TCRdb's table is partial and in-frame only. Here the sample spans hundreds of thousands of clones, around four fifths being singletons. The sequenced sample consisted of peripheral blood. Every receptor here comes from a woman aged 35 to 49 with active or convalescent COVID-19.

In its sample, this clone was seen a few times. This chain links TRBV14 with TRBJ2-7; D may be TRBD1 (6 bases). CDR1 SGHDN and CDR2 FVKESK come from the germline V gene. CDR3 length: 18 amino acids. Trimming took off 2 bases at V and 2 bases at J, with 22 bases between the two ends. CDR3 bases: TGTGCCAGCAGCCAACTCAGGACAGATCATTTAACCGCCTACGAGCAGTACTTC. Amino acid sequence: CASSQLRTDHLTAYEQYF.

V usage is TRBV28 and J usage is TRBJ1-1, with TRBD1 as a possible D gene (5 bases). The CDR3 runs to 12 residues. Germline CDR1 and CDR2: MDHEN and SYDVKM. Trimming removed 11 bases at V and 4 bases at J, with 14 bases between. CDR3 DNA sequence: TGTGCCGGGGGGACTCGAACCACTGAAGCTTTCTTT. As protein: CAGGTRTTEAFF.

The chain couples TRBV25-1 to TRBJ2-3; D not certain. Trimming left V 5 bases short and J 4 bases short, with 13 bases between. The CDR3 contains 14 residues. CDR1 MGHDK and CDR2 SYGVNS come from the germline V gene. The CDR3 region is CASSTGFFPDTQYF. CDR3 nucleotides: TGTGCCAGCAGTACGGGTTTTTTCCCAGATACGCAGTATTTT.

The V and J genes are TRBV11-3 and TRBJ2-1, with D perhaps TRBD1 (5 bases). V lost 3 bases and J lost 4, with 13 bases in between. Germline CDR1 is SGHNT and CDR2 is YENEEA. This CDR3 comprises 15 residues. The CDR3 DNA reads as TGTGCCAGCAGCTTCGCCCAGGGTCAGTACAATGAGCAGTTCTTC. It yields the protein CASSFAQGQYNEQFF.

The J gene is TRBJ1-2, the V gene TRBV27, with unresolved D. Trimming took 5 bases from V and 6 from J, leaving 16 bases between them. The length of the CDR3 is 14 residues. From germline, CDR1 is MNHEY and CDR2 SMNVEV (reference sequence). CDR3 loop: CASSKWQADHGYTF. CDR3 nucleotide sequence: TGTGCCAGCAGTAAGTGGCAGGCAGATCATGGCTACACCTTC.

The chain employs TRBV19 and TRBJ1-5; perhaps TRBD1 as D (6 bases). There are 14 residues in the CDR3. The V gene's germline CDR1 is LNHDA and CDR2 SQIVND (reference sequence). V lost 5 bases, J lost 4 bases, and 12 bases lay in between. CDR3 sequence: CASSGQSRNQPQHF. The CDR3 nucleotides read TGTGCCAGTAGTGGACAGTCACGAAATCAGCCCCAGCATTTT.

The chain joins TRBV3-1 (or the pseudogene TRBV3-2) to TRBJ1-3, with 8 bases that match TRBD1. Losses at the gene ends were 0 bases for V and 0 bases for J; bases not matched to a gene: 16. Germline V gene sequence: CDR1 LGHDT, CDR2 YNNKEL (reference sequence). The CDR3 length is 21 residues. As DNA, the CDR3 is TGTGCCAGCAGCCAAGATGGAATCGGCAGGGGGCCCTTCAACTCTGGAAACACCATATATTTT. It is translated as CASSQDGIGRGPFNSGNTIYF.

CDR3 DNA sequence: TGTGCCAGCAGCGTAGACCTAGGAATGGACAATGAGCAGTTCTTC. This translates into CASSVDLGMDNEQFF. The V call is TRBV9, the J call TRBJ2-1; D ambiguous. Germline V lookup: CDR1 SGDLS, CDR2 YYNGEE. Trimming cost V 0 bases and J 5 bases, with 12 bases left between them. The CDR3 runs to 15 residues.

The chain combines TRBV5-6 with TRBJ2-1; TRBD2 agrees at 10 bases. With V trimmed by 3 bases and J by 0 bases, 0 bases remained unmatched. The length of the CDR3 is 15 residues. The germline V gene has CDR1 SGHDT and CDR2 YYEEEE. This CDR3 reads CASSSSGSSYNEQFF. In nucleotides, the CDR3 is TGTGCCAGCAGCTCTAGCGGGAGCTCCTACAATGAGCAGTTCTTC.

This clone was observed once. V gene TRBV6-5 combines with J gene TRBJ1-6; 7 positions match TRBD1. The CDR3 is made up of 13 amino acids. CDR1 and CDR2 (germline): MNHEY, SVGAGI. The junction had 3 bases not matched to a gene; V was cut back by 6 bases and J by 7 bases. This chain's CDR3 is CASRQDRNSPLHF. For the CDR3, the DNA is TGTGCCAGCAGGCAGGACAGGAATTCACCCCTCCACTTT.

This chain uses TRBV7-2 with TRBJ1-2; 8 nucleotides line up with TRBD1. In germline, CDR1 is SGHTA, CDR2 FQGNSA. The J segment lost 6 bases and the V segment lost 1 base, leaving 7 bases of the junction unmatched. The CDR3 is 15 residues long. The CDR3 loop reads CASSLVTGTGDGYTF. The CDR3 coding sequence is TGTGCCAGCAGCTTAGTGACCGGGACAGGAGATGGCTACACCTTC.

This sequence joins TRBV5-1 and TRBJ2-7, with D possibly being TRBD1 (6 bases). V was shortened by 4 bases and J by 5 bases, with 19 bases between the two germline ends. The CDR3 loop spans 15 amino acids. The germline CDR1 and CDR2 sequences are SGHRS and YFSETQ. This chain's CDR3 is CASSPTTGSYNEQYF. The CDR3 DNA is TGCGCCAGCAGCCCAACGACAGGCTCTTATAACGAGCAGTACTTC.

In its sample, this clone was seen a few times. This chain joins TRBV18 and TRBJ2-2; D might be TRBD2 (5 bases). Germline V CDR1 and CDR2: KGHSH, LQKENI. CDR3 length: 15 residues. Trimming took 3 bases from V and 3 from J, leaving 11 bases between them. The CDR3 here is CASSPGVRDTGELFF. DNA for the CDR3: TGTGCCAGCTCACCCGGGGTCCGGGACACCGGGGAGCTGTTTTTT.

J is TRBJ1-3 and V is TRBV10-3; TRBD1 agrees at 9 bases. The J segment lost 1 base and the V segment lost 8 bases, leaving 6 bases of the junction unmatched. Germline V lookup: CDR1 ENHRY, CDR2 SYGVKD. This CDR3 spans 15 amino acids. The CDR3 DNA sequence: TGTGCCATCGGACCGACAGGGGGGTCTGGAAACACCATATATTTT. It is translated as CAIGPTGGSGNTIYF.

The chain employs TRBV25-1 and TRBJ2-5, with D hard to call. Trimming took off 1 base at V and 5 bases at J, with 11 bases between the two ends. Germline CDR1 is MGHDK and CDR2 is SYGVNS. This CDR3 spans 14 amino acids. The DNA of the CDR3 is TGTGCCAGCAGTGAATCGAGTAGACTGGAGACCCAGTACTTC. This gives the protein CASSESSRLETQYF.

This CDR3 is CASSYSGGSRQPQHF. The CDR3 DNA reads as TGTGCCAGCAGTTACTCCGGGGGGTCCAGGCAGCCCCAGCATTTT. The chain recombines TRBV6-5 with TRBJ1-5; tentative D call: TRBD1 (5 bases). The germline gives CDR1 MNHEY, CDR2 SVGAGI. The CDR3 has 15 residues. Trimming stripped 0 bases from V and 7 bases from J, with 13 bases between.

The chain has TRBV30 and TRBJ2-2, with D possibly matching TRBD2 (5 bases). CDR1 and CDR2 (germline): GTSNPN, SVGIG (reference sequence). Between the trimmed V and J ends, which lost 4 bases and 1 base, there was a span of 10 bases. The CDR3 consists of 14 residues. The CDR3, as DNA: TGTGCCTGGATAAGAGGGAGGAACACCGGGGAGCTGTTTTTT. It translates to CAWIRGRNTGELFF.

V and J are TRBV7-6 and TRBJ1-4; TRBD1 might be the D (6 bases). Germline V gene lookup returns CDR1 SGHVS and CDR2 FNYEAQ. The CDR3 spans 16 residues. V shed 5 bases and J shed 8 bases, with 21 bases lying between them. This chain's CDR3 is CASSPRREGQGEKLFF. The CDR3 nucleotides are TGTGCCAGCAGCCCGCGCAGGGAGGGGCAGGGGGAAAAACTGTTTTTT. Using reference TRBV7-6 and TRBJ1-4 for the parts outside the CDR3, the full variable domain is GAGVSQSPRYKVTKRGQDVALRCDPISGHVSLYWYRQALGQGPEFLTYFNYEAQQDKSGLPNDRFSAERPEGSISTLTIQRTEQRDSAMYRCASSPRREGQGEKLFFGSGTQLSVL.

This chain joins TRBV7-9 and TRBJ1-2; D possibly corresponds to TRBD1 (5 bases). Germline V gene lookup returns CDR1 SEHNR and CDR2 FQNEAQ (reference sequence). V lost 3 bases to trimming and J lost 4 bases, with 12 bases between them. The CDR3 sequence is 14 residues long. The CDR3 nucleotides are TGTGCCAGCAGCTTGGGGACTGGCAGCTATGGCTACACCTTC. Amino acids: CASSLGTGSYGYTF.

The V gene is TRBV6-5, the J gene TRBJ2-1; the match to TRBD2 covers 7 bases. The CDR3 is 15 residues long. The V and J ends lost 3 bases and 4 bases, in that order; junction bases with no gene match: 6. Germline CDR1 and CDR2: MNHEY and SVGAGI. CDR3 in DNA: TGTGCCAGCAGTTATCCCCGGACTAGTTACAATGAGCAGTTCTTC. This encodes CASSYPRTSYNEQFF.

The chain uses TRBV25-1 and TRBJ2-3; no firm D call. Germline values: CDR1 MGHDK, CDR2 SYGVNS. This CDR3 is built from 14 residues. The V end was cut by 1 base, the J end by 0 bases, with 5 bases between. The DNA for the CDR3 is TGTGCCAGCAGTGAATTGGGCAGCACAGATACGCAGTATTTT. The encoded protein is CASSELGSTDTQYF.

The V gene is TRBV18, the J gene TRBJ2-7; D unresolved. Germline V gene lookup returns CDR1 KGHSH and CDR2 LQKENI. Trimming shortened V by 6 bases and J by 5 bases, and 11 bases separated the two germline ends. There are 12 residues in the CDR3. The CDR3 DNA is TGTGCCAGCTCTCACCCGACTCACGAGCAGTACTTC. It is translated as CASSHPTHEQYF.